Below are 26 T cell receptor beta chains sequenced from a single sample in a study of blood T cell repertoires in COVID-19. Some clones are missing from TCRdb's copy, which holds only in-frame ones; the method was immunoSEQ multiplex PCR. This table holds around 190,000 clones, 88% found once. Source material: peripheral blood. All receptors come from a human donor in a cohort sampled during active COVID-19.

The chain uses TRBV4-3 and TRBJ1-3; the D gene is possibly TRBD1 (5 bases). The CDR3 spans 17 residues. CDR1 and CDR2 from the germline V gene are LGHNA and YSLEER. Trimming removed 0 bases at V and 2 bases at J, with 14 bases between. The CDR3 reads CASSQERDGGAGNTIYF. The CDR3 region has the DNA TGCGCCAGCAGCCAAGAGCGTGACGGGGGGGCTGGAAACACCATATATTTT.

This chain connects TRBV7-8 to TRBJ1-1; D gene uncertain. CDR3 length: 13 residues. The germline CDR1 and CDR2 sequences are SGHVS and FQNEAQ. The V end was cut by 3 bases, the J end by 0 bases, with 5 bases between. The CDR3 spells CASSLQMNTEAFF. The DNA of the CDR3 is TGTGCCAGCAGCTTGCAGATGAACACTGAAGCTTTCTTT.

The chain combines TRBV29-1 with TRBJ2-7; D ambiguous. Germline V gene data show CDR1 as SQVTM and CDR2 as ANQGSEA. The ends were cut back, 7 bases at V and 2 bases at J, with 9 bases in the middle. The CDR3 is 11 amino acids. The CDR3 loop reads CSGGEPYEQYF. The CDR3 coding sequence is TGCAGCGGAGGAGAGCCCTACGAGCAGTACTTC.

The CDR3 region is CASSAAGRGGSTDTQYF. CDR3 sequence (DNA): TGTGCCAGCAGCGCCGCGGGCCGGGGGGGGAGCACAGATACGCAGTATTTT. The chain couples TRBV9 to TRBJ2-3, with TRBD2 identical over 8 bases. The CDR3 spans 17 residues. The germline V gene has CDR1 SGDLS and CDR2 YYNGEE. The junction had 9 bases not matched to a gene; V was cut back by 3 bases and J by 0 bases.

This clone was recorded a few times. The chain employs TRBV4-3 and TRBJ2-2; D is uncertain. There are 15 residues in the CDR3. The V end was cut by 0 bases, the J end by 4 bases, with 9 bases between. Germline loops: CDR1 LGHNA, CDR2 YSLEER. The CDR3 nucleotides read TGCGCCAGCAGCCAAGATTTGGAGATCACCGGGGAGCTGTTTTTT. Its protein product is CASSQDLEITGELFF.

This chain uses TRBV28 with TRBJ2-7; tentatively, D is TRBD2 (6 bases). The CDR3 runs 15 residues. Per the germline V gene, CDR1 is MDHEN and CDR2 is SYDVKM. V lost 7 bases, J lost 1 base, and 17 bases lay in between. The CDR3 sequence is CASTTGTLLSYEQYF. The CDR3 DNA is TGTGCCAGCACAACGGGGACTCTCCTATCCTACGAGCAGTACTTC.

J is TRBJ2-3 and V is TRBV18; 15 bases fit TRBD2. Looked up from germline, CDR1 is KGHSH and CDR2 is LQKENI. This CDR3 has 17 residues. V lost 0 bases and J lost 6; bases outside the gene matches: 4. CDR3: CASSPPGLAGGLDTQYF. In nucleotides, the CDR3 is TGTGCCAGCTCACCACCCGGACTAGCGGGGGGGTTGGATACGCAGTATTTT.

The V call is TRBV18, the J call TRBJ1-4, with a weak D call TRBD1 (6 bases). CDR1 and CDR2 (germline): KGHSH, LQKENI. This CDR3 region has 16 residues. V lost 3 bases and J lost 7, with 18 bases in between. The CDR3 bases are TGTGCCAGCTCACCCGCTTTTACAGGGCTGGGTGAAAAACTGTTTTTT. Its translation is CASSPAFTGLGEKLFF.

The chain links TRBV2 to TRBJ1-5; tentative D call: TRBD1 (5 bases). V gave up 0 bases and J gave up 2 bases, with 11 bases separating them. Germline CDR1 and CDR2: SNHLY and FYNNEI. CDR3 size: 16 residues. CDR3: CASSEALAGGNQPQHF. CDR3 DNA: TGTGCCAGCAGTGAAGCGCTTGCGGGGGGCAATCAGCCCCAGCATTTT.

This chain links TRBV28 with TRBJ2-5; TRBD2 agrees at 7 bases. Unmatched junction bases numbered 6, after V lost 3 bases and J lost 2 bases. The CDR3 contains 15 residues. In germline, CDR1 is MDHEN, CDR2 SYDVKM. The CDR3 is CASSFWGGDQETQYF. The CDR3 DNA follows: TGTGCCAGCAGTTTCTGGGGGGGGGATCAAGAGACCCAGTACTTC.

This chain joins TRBV9 and TRBJ1-5, with TRBD1 as a possible D gene (6 bases). Germline lookup yields CDR1 SGDLS and CDR2 YYNGEE. The CDR3 loop spans 14 amino acids. V lost 2 bases and J 7 bases, leaving 13 bases between the germline ends. The CDR3 reads CASSVGTYGQPQHF. Here the CDR3 DNA reads TGTGCCAGCAGCGTGGGGACATATGGGCAGCCCCAGCATTTT.

This chain joins TRBV9 and TRBJ1-3; TRBD1 agrees at 12 bases. CDR1 is SGDLS, CDR2 YYNGEE, per germline. J was trimmed by 4 bases and V by 3 bases; bases with no gene match: 11. The CDR3 covers 18 residues. The CDR3 DNA reads TGTGCCAGCAGCGGGCCGGGACAGGGGGCTTTTTCGGGAAACACCATATATTTT. Protein sequence: CASSGPGQGAFSGNTIYF.

V is TRBV5-4 and J is TRBJ2-1; D is undetermined. The CDR3 length is 16 residues. Trimming removed 0 bases from V and 0 bases from J, with 10 bases in between. CDR1 is SGHNT and CDR2 is YYREEE in the germline V gene (reference sequence). The CDR3 region has the DNA TGTGCCAGCAGCTTGGATGGCGGTAGCTCCTACAATGAGCAGTTCTTC. Amino acid sequence: CASSLDGGSSYNEQFF. Looking up the rest from reference TRBV5-4 and TRBJ2-1 gives the full variable domain: ETGVTQSPTHLIKTRGQQVTLRCSSQSGHNTVSWYQQALGQGPQFIFQYYREEENGRGNFPPRFSGLQFPNYSSELNVNALELDDSALYLCASSLDGGSSYNEQFFGPGTRLTVL.

This chain uses TRBV27 with TRBJ2-7; D not certain. Trimming took 5 bases from V and 1 from J, leaving 9 bases between them. Germline CDR1 MNHEY, CDR2 SMNVEV (reference sequence). This CDR3 is 13 amino acids long. The CDR3 loop reads CASSQTESYEQYF. In DNA form, the CDR3 reads TGTGCCAGCAGTCAGACTGAATCCTACGAGCAGTACTTC.

The chain employs TRBV7-9 and TRBJ1-1, with a possible D match to TRBD1 (5 bases). Trimming shortened V by 1 base and J by 0 bases, and 9 bases separated the two germline ends. Germline CDR1 is SEHNR and CDR2 is FQNEAQ (reference sequence). The CDR3 is made up of 15 amino acids. This chain's CDR3 is CASSLVRGLNTEAFF. The CDR3, as DNA: TGTGCCAGCAGCTTAGTAAGGGGCCTGAACACTGAAGCTTTCTTT.

The V gene is TRBV28, the J gene TRBJ2-3; 9 nucleotides align to TRBD1. The J segment lost 1 base and the V segment lost 6 bases, leaving 2 bases of the junction unmatched. The CDR3 runs 14 residues. CDR1 is MDHEN and CDR2 is SYDVKM in the germline V gene. The CDR3 region is CASRRTGGTDTQYF. Here the CDR3 DNA reads TGTGCCAGCAGACGGACAGGGGGCACAGATACGCAGTATTTT.

This CDR3 is CASSGYRDSNYNEQFF. CDR3 nucleotide sequence: TGTGCCAGCAGTGGCTACCGGGACAGCAATTACAATGAGCAGTTCTTC. The chain joins TRBV27 to TRBJ2-1; TRBD1 agrees at 7 bases. This CDR3 is 16 amino acids long. Germline CDR1 reads MNHEY; CDR2 reads SMNVEV (reference sequence). J gave up 4 bases and V 5 bases, and 11 bases lay outside the gene matches.

This clone has a single count. The chain carries TRBV7-9 and TRBJ2-3; 8 bases fit TRBD2. Germline V CDR1 and CDR2: SEHNR, FQNEAQ (reference sequence). The CDR3 length is 15 residues. V dropped 3 bases and J dropped 0; count of bases not matched to a gene: 2. CDR3 amino acids: CASSLGLDSTDTQYF. DNA for the CDR3: TGTGCCAGCAGCTTGGGACTAGACAGCACAGATACGCAGTATTTT.

The chain carries TRBV2 and TRBJ1-1, with D hard to call. V lost 5 bases and J 2 bases, leaving 9 bases between the germline ends. Germline assignment: CDR1 SNHLY and CDR2 FYNNEI. CDR3 length: 13 amino acids. CDR3 DNA sequence: TGTGCCAGCAGTCGTACAGAAAACACTGAAGCTTTCTTT. This codes for CASSRTENTEAFF.

This clone was found once. This chain uses TRBV7-2 with TRBJ2-7; 8 bases fit TRBD1. Looked up from germline, CDR1 is SGHTA and CDR2 is FQGNSA. The CDR3 is 15 residues long. J gave up 3 bases and V 5 bases, and 9 bases lay outside the gene matches. The CDR3 spells CASSADRGGFYEQYF. CDR3 DNA: TGTGCCAGCAGCGCCGACAGGGGAGGCTTCTACGAGCAGTACTTC.

A single count supports this clone. This chain joins TRBV30 and TRBJ1-4; maybe TRBD1 (5 bases). The germline CDR1 and CDR2 sequences are GTSNPN and SVGIG (reference sequence). The CDR3 runs 12 residues. This CDR3 reads CAFGTEGEKLFF. CDR3 sequence (DNA): TGTGCTTTTGGGACTGAGGGCGAAAAACTGTTTTTT.

The V gene is TRBV30, the J gene TRBJ2-7, with D tentatively TRBD2 (6 bases). Germline CDR1 and CDR2: GTSNPN and SVGIG (reference sequence). The CDR3 runs 16 residues. V lost 0 bases and J lost 0, with 15 bases in between. CDR3 region: CAWSVLWRGRSYEQYF. CDR3 coding DNA: TGTGCCTGGAGTGTACTGTGGCGGGGCCGCTCCTACGAGCAGTACTTC.

The gene calls are TRBV5-1 and TRBJ2-1; 7 bases line up with TRBD2. The CDR3 is 13 amino acids. Looked up from germline, CDR1 is SGHRS and CDR2 is YFSETQ. J gave up 6 bases and V 3 bases, and 3 bases lay outside the gene matches. The CDR3 bases are TGCGCCAGCAGCTCCCCGGGGGGCAATGAGCAGTTCTTC. It specifies CASSSPGGNEQFF.

The V call is TRBV10-3, the J call TRBJ1-2; 10 bases line up with TRBD1. The V segment lost 3 bases and the J segment 6 bases; nucleotides outside the gene matches: 4. The length of the CDR3 is 14 residues. Germline CDR1 ENHRY, CDR2 SYGVKD. The CDR3 reads CAISDRQGADGYTF. In DNA form, the CDR3 reads TGTGCCATCAGTGACCGACAGGGGGCGGATGGCTACACCTTC.

The chain joins TRBV5-1 to TRBJ2-5, with D possibly TRBD2 on 6 matching bases. This CDR3 region has 16 residues. Germline V gene sequence: CDR1 SGHRS, CDR2 YFSETQ. The germline V and J ends were trimmed by 1 base and 1 base, with 14 bases remaining between them. CDR3 sequence (DNA): TGCGCCAGCAGCTTGATGTCCGCGGGGCCCCAAGAGACCCAGTACTTC. Translation: CASSLMSAGPQETQYF.

The chain employs TRBV14 and TRBJ2-7; D gene unclear. Between the trimmed V and J ends, which lost 4 bases and 3 bases, there was a span of 10 bases. CDR1 SGHDN and CDR2 FVKESK come from the germline V gene. This CDR3 region has 13 residues. The CDR3 region has the DNA TGTGCCAGCAGCCTTGACATAAACTACGAGCAGTACTTC. Its protein is CASSLDINYEQYF.